One and the same sample provided the 21 T cell receptor beta chains below, sequenced in a study of shared clonotypes between healthy human individuals. The table came from immunoSEQ multiplex PCR; TCRdb's copy has only in-frame clones and leaves some out. Of around 750,000 clones in the sample, approximately 79% were seen once. Sample: memory CD4+ T cells sorted from blood. The subset is: CD45RA-negative fraction. The receptor set was obtained from a woman younger than 45 in good health.

The CDR3 protein is CASSWGHRTDTQYF. The CDR3, as DNA: TGTGCCAGCAGTTGGGGACACCGCACAGATACGCAGTATTTT. The rearrangement links TRBV6-5 to TRBJ2-3; D perhaps matches TRBD1 (6 bases). The CDR3 spans 14 residues. V dropped 4 bases and J dropped 1 base, with 9 bases sitting between them. Germline-derived CDR1 and CDR2 are MNHEY and SVGAGI.

The J gene is TRBJ1-4, the V gene TRBV5-1; D gene unclear. Germline values: CDR1 SGHRS, CDR2 YFSETQ. This CDR3 region has 14 residues. Between the trimmed V and J ends, which lost 4 bases and 5 bases, there was a span of 12 bases. The CDR3 nucleotides are TGCGCCAGCAGCGGCTCCGGGAGCAATGAAAAACTGTTTTTT. It codes for CASSGSGSNEKLFF.

The V call is TRBV5-3, the J call TRBJ1-2; D is uncertain. TRBV5-3 is an ORF, and what it does is uncertain. V shed 5 bases and J shed 4 bases, with 18 bases lying between them. CDR3 length equals 15 residues. The CDR3 bases are TGTGCCAGAAGTGGCTTTCCTTACCTGGGCTATGGCTACACCTTC. This gives the protein CARSGFPYLGYGYTF.

The V and J genes are TRBV5-1 and TRBJ2-1; TRBD2 matches 7 bases. V trimming: 0 bases; J trimming: 0 bases; junction bases outside the gene matches: 9. The CDR3 totals 18 residues. CDR1 and CDR2 (germline): SGHRS, YFSETQ. This CDR3 reads CASSLAAGLISSYNEQFF. As DNA, the CDR3 is TGCGCCAGCAGCTTGGCAGCGGGACTCATTAGCTCCTACAATGAGCAGTTCTTC.

Here the CDR3 DNA reads TGCGCCAGCAGCTTGGTTTTCGGGACAGGGCGCGAGCAGTACTTC. Its translation is CASSLVFGTGREQYF. This chain links TRBV5-1 with TRBJ2-7, with TRBD1 matching over 9 bases. The CDR3 loop spans 15 amino acids. Losses at the gene ends were 0 bases for V and 6 bases for J; bases not matched to a gene: 7. Germline loops: CDR1 SGHRS, CDR2 YFSETQ.

The genes are TRBV2 and TRBJ1-1; 7 bases agree with TRBD1. The CDR3 covers 13 residues. Germline CDR1 and CDR2: SNHLY and FYNNEI. J lost 4 bases, V lost 5 bases, and 4 bases had no gene match. The CDR3 here is CASSLDRVTEAFF. CDR3 coding DNA: TGTGCCAGCAGTTTAGACAGGGTCACTGAAGCTTTCTTT. The whole variable domain, remainder taken from reference TRBV2 and TRBJ1-1, is EPEVTQTPSHQVTQMGQEVILRCVPISNHLYFYWYRQILGQKVEFLVSFYNNEISEKSEIFDDQFSVERPDGSNFTLKIRSTKLEDSAMYFCASSLDRVTEAFFGQGTRLTVV.

The rearrangement uses TRBV28 and TRBJ2-7; the match to TRBD2 covers 8 bases. Germline values: CDR1 MDHEN, CDR2 SYDVKM. The ends lost 1 base at V and 1 base at J; junction bases unmatched: 6. The CDR3 has 16 residues. CDR3 nucleotides: TGTGCCAGCAGTTTATCCGGGAGGGCAGCGTCCTACGAGCAGTACTTC. Translating gives CASSLSGRAASYEQYF. Full variable domain (outside the CDR3, taken from reference TRBV28 and TRBJ2-7): DVKVTQSSRYLVKRTGEKVFLECVQDMDHENMFWYRQDPGLGLRLIYFSYDVKMKEKGDIPEGYSVSREKKERFSLILESASTNQTSMYLCASSLSGRAASYEQYFGPGTRLTVT.

This chain joins TRBV7-9 and TRBJ2-3, with 9 bases matching TRBD1. Trimming removed 5 bases from V and 3 bases from J; junction bases left unmatched: 9. The CDR3 runs 16 residues. The germline CDR1 and CDR2 sequences are SEHNR and FQNEAQ (reference sequence). CDR3 residues: CASSVYRGRATDTQYF. The CDR3 DNA sequence: TGTGCCAGCAGCGTCTACAGGGGGCGGGCGACAGATACGCAGTATTTT. Looking up the rest from reference TRBV7-9 and TRBJ2-3 gives the full variable domain: DTGVSQNPRHKITKRGQNVTFRCDPISEHNRLYWYRQTLGQGPEFLTYFQNEAQLEKSRLLSDRFSAERPKGSFSTLEIQRTEQGDSAMYLCASSVYRGRATDTQYFGPGTRLTVL.

V is TRBV7-7 and J is TRBJ2-1, with 8 bases aligning to TRBD1. This CDR3 spans 14 amino acids. The V gene end was trimmed by 8 bases and the J gene end by 10 bases; junction bases not matched to a gene: 13. CDR1 and CDR2 from the germline V gene are SSHAT and FNYEAQ (reference sequence). Here the CDR3 reads CASGPSQGAGEQFF. In DNA, the CDR3 is TGTGCCAGCGGACCTTCGCAGGGGGCGGGGGAGCAGTTCTTC.

The chain carries TRBV18 and TRBJ2-7; either TRBD1 or TRBD2 may fit D (5 bases each). CDR3 length equals 14 residues. V was clipped by 3 bases and J by 3 bases, with 12 bases between them. Germline V gene lookup returns CDR1 KGHSH and CDR2 LQKENI. The CDR3 loop reads CASSPPGARYEQYF. In DNA, the CDR3 is TGTGCCAGCTCACCGCCCGGGGCACGCTACGAGCAGTACTTC.

The rearrangement joins TRBV28 to TRBJ2-5; D is tentatively TRBD1 or TRBD2 (5 bases each). CDR3 size: 14 residues. Trimming pared 5 bases from V and 5 bases from J, leaving 15 bases between. Germline-derived CDR1 and CDR2 are MDHEN and SYDVKM. The CDR3 region is CASSGRDQAETQYF. For the CDR3, the DNA is TGTGCCAGCAGTGGTAGGGACCAAGCGGAGACCCAGTACTTC.

A few counts support this clone. The CDR3 DNA sequence: TGCGCCAGCAGCTTGCTCGCAGGGGGGAAAACCGGGGAGCTGTTTTTT. Its protein is CASSLLAGGKTGELFF. The genes are TRBV5-1 and TRBJ2-2; D possibly corresponds to TRBD1 (7 bases). Germline CDR1 and CDR2: SGHRS and YFSETQ. Between the trimmed V and J ends, which lost 1 base and 5 bases, there was a span of 15 bases. This CDR3 has 16 amino acids.

The genes are TRBV5-1 and TRBJ2-3; D uncertain. V was shortened by 4 bases and J by 2 bases, with 14 bases between the two germline ends. The CDR3 runs to 15 residues. The germline CDR1 and CDR2 sequences are SGHRS and YFSETQ. The CDR3 coding sequence is TGCGCCAGCAGCAGGTCCCTCCTCAACACAGATACGCAGTATTTT. Amino acids: CASSRSLLNTDTQYF. Drawing the rest from reference TRBV5-1 and TRBJ2-3, the complete variable domain is KAGVTQTPRYLIKTRGQQVTLSCSPISGHRSVSWYQQTPGQGLQFLFEYFSETQRNKGNFPGRFSGRQFSNSRSEMNVSTLELGDSALYLCASSRSLLNTDTQYFGPGTRLTVL.

V gene TRBV2 combines with J gene TRBJ2-5, with D uncertain. CDR1 and CDR2 (germline): SNHLY, FYNNEI. The V gene lost 6 bases and the J gene lost 4 bases, with 12 bases spanning the gap. The CDR3 extends over 13 amino acids. The CDR3: CASSVIQPETQYF. The CDR3 DNA reads TGTGCCAGCAGCGTCATTCAGCCAGAGACCCAGTACTTC.

The genes are TRBV28 and TRBJ2-5; tentatively, D is TRBD2 (5 bases). The CDR3 length is 15 residues. Trimming stripped 6 bases from V and 2 bases from J, with 16 bases between. Germline V gene data show CDR1 as MDHEN and CDR2 as SYDVKM. The CDR3: CASSSLLRAQETQYF. The CDR3 nucleotides read TGTGCCAGCAGCTCCCTCCTGAGGGCGCAAGAGACCCAGTACTTC.

This clone was recorded at least ten times. The chain combines TRBV11-2 with TRBJ2-5, with D perhaps matching TRBD2 (6 bases). Per germline, CDR1 SGHAT and CDR2 FQNNGV. V lost 3 bases and J 5 bases, leaving 10 bases between the germline ends. The CDR3 loop spans 13 amino acids. CDR3 nucleotides: TGTGCCAGCAGCTTGGTTGGGAGGGAGACCCAGTACTTC. The encoded protein is CASSLVGRETQYF.

A few counts support this clone. This chain joins TRBV18 and TRBJ2-7, with 8 bases lining up with TRBD1. CDR1 is KGHSH, CDR2 LQKENI, per germline. The trim removed 0 bases at V and 6 bases at J, leaving 10 bases unmatched. The CDR3 sequence is 16 residues long. The CDR3 loop reads CASSPPPGQAMGEQYF. As DNA, the CDR3 is TGTGCCAGCTCACCACCACCGGGACAGGCAATGGGCGAGCAGTACTTC.

The V call is TRBV2, the J call TRBJ2-2, with 9 positions matching TRBD2. V gave up 7 bases and J gave up 3 bases; unmatched junction bases: 12. The germline V gene encodes CDR1 SNHLY and CDR2 FYNNEI. CDR3 size: 17 residues. The CDR3, as DNA: TGTGCCAGCACCCGTCTGAGGGCGGGAGGGGACACCGGGGAGCTGTTTTTT. Translated: CASTRLRAGGDTGELFF.

This clone came up once. This chain connects TRBV13 to TRBJ2-7; 7 nucleotides agree with TRBD2. The length of the CDR3 is 17 residues. V shed 6 bases and J 3 bases; nucleotides not matched to a gene: 17. Germline CDR1 reads PRHDT; CDR2 reads FYEKMQ (reference sequence). The CDR3 region has the DNA TGTGCCAGCAGTCAATTTGGACTAGGCTCTGAAGACTACGAGCAGTACTTC. Its protein is CASSQFGLGSEDYEQYF.

This clone showed up just a few times. Different DNA sequences within this sample yield the same CDR3. V usage is TRBV28 and J usage is TRBJ1-2; D is undetermined. The CDR3 totals 12 residues. Germline assignment: CDR1 MDHEN and CDR2 SYDVKM. V was clipped by 1 base and J by 6 bases, with 6 bases between them. The CDR3 reads CASSLSGHGYTF. CDR3 DNA: TGTGCCAGCAGTTTATCGGGTCATGGCTACACCTTC.

J is TRBJ2-7 and V is TRBV15; TRBD2 might be the D (6 bases). This CDR3 comprises 14 residues. V lost 2 bases and J 2 bases, leaving 10 bases between the germline ends. The germline CDR1 and CDR2 sequences are LNHNV and YYDKDF (reference sequence). The CDR3, as DNA: TGTGCCACCAGCAGAACCGGGACTGCCTACGAGCAGTACTTC. It is translated as CATSRTGTAYEQYF.